Sequencing of this TCR beta chain was carried out in a study of T-cell memory formation after mild COVID-19. Study-wide points: Of the contracting clones, CD4+ ones lay mainly in CM and EM, and CD8+ ones in EMRA.

CDR1 is LGHDT, CDR2 YNNKEL, per germline (reference sequence). The CDR3 contains 16 residues. The V and J ends lost 0 bases and 1 base respectively, with 12 bases between them. This clonotype was observed a few times. Its antigen is undetermined. One entry per CDR3 protein results from TCRdb running MiXCR on the 5' RACE reads. This sample has hundreds of thousands of distinct CDR3 sequences, with 15% to 17% found just once. The chain links TRBV3-1 to TRBJ1-1, with D unclear. The specimen sequenced was PBMCs or a T cell subset sorted from them (not recorded which). The receptor was isolated from an adult woman who had mild COVID-19 (a few samples of this study predate the infection). Cell type and time point are not known. CDR3 sequence reads: CASSQEPRRANTEAFF. The CDR3 bases are TGTGCCAGCAGCCAAGAGCCCCGCCGGGCGAACACTGAAGCTTTCTTT.